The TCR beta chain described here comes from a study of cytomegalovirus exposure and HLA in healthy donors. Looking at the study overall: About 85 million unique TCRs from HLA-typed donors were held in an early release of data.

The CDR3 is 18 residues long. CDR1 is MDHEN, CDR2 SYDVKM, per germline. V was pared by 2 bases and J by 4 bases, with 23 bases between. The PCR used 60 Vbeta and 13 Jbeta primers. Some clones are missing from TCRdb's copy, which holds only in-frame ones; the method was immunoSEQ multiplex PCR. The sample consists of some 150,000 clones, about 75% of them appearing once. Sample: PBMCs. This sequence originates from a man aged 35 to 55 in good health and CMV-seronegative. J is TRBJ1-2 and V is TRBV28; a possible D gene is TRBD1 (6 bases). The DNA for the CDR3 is TGTGCCAGCAGTTTAAACGTGGGGGATCCGCAGGGGAGCTATGGCTACACCTTC. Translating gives CASSLNVGDPQGSYGYTF.